Listed here are 5 T cell receptor beta chains from one sample, sequenced in a study of liver allograft versus peripheral blood T cells. About the study: Within transplanted livers, the T cell receptor repertoires were examined and compared against the repertoires present in the peripheral blood of liver transplant recipients.

TCRdb analysed the reads with MiXCR anew, one entry per CDR3 protein. The data hold about 120 distinct CDR3 sequences, with approximately 22% observed a single time. The source is a human patient who had a liver transplant. The graft donor may be the source of some T cells.

This clonotype counts as hyperexpanded (1% or more). The V call is TRBV5-6, the J call TRBJ2-3, with D possibly being TRBD2 (6 bases). Trimming cost V 3 bases and J 6 bases, with 26 bases left between them. This CDR3 has 18 amino acids. Germline V gives CDR1 SGHDT, CDR2 YYEEEE. The CDR3, as DNA: TGTGCCAGCAGCTCACGGAGGGCCTCGATATCCTCGAAGGATACGCAGTATTTT. Translating gives CASSSRRASISSKDTQYF.

This clonotype is labeled large. The rearrangement joins TRBV6-2 or TRBV6-3 to TRBJ2-7; D ambiguous. CDR3 length: 15 amino acids. V lost 1 base, J lost 0 bases, and 10 bases lay in between. CDR1 MNHEY and CDR2 SVGEGT come from the germline V gene. The CDR3 is CASSYYSLSSYEQYF. For the CDR3, the DNA is TGTGCCAGCAGTTACTACAGTTTAAGCTCCTACGAGCAGTACTTC.

In its sample, this clonotype was seen once. This is likely an artifact of a read error, given a far larger clone one base away. The J gene is TRBJ2-3, the V gene TRBV6-1, with D maybe TRBD1 (7 bases). Per the germline V gene, CDR1 is MNHNS and CDR2 is SASEGT. The V and J ends lost 5 bases and 4 bases respectively, with 22 bases between them. The CDR3 is 17 residues long. CDR3 in amino acids: CASSCLQTQGGPDTQYF. In DNA form, the CDR3 reads TGTGCCAGCAGTTGCCTACAGACTCAGGGGGGACCAGATACGCAGTATTTT.

This clonotype was seen a few times. V usage is TRBV4-1 and J usage is TRBJ2-7; D possibly corresponds to TRBD1 (5 bases). CDR1 is MGHRA, CDR2 YSYEKL, per germline. Deletions cut 0 bases from V and 2 bases from J, with 8 bases between. This CDR3 has 14 amino acids. The CDR3 region has the DNA TGCGCCAGCAGCCAAGACGCAGGGACCTACGAGCAGTACTTC. Protein product: CASSQDAGTYEQYF.

This clonotype is labeled as large (0.1 to 1%). The chain employs TRBV18 and TRBJ1-2; TRBD1 agrees at 8 bases. The CDR3 length is 13 residues. From germline, CDR1 is KGHSH and CDR2 LQKENI. V lost 7 bases to trimming and J lost 6 bases; unmatched junction nucleotides: 7. The CDR3, as DNA: TGTGCCAGCTTGGCAGGGGGCGGAGATGGCTACACCTTC. Protein sequence: CASLAGGGDGYTF. The full variable domain, its missing parts supplied by reference TRBV18 and TRBJ1-2, is NAGVMQNPRHLVRRRGQEARLRCSPMKGHSHVYWYRQLPEEGLKFMVYLQKENIIDESGMPKERFSAEFPKEGPSILRIQQVVRGDSAAYFCASLAGGGDGYTFGSGTRLTVV.